This T cell receptor (beta chain) derives from a study of T-cell reconstitution after alpha-beta-depleted transplantation in children (dated by TCRdb to the mid-2010s). About the investigation overall: The study quantitatively tracked T-cell immune reconstitution after TCRalphabeta/CD19-depleted allogeneic hematopoietic cell transplantation in children using TCR repertoire profiling. Study-wide findings and limitations: Hyperexpanded clone frequencies declined over subsequent months; after one year, T-cell counts and TCRbeta diversity were mostly attributed to newly produced T cells. The apparently early alphabetaT-cell count recovery about two months after transplant was reportedly dependent on only several hundred rapidly expanded clones derived from non-depleted graft cells. In some patients, the high TCRbeta diversity seen at day 60 was put down to recipient T cells and intrathymic progenitors that had survived conditioning.

The treatment or condition label for this specimen denotes: allogeneic hematopoietic cell transplantation with graft depleted of TCRalphabeta T cells and CD19 B cells. TCRalphabeta/CD19-depleted allogeneic hematopoietic cell grafts were given to the transplant recipients, all of whom were children. Taken from the germline V gene, the CDR1 and CDR2 loops are SGHRS and YFSETQ. The CDR3 holds 17 amino acids from the cysteine to the phenylalanine. The retained sequence is limited to the CDR3, 51 bases, with the frame set at the first base. V trim: 0 bases; J trim: 2 bases; unmatched bases: 4. Library preparation was by PCR. The reads were generated on an Illumina HiSeq 2500. TCR library preparation used molecular barcoding, with unique molecular identifiers applied to normalize quantification of the TCRbeta repertoire. TCRdb reprocessing: public reads trimmed at Q25 with fastp, clones called with MiXCR, in-frame beta chains kept. Entries are consolidated by CDR3 protein sequence, retaining the most common genes and DNA. Counted in this sample were 200,000 to 250,000 distinct CDR3 sequences; more than 20% of them appeared once. Over 2.5% of the sample belongs to the ten largest clones.

Remarks on this clonotype: Its binding antigen is unknown. No qualities accompany the bases; no much larger clone lies one base away.

The receptor's source is a girl aged 2-10 years with Fanconi anemia, due to receive a stem cell transplant. The sequence is built from TRBV5-1 and TRBJ2-1, with 11 junctional bases fitting TRBD2. The sequencing used PBMCs, collected before TCRalphabeta/CD19-depleted stem cell transplant. The CDR3 protein: CASSLVVAGGPYNEQFF. The nucleotide sequence reads as follows: TGCGCCAGCAGCTTGGTTGTAGCGGGAGGGCCCTACAATGAGCAGTTCTTC.